The 24 T cell receptor beta chains below were found in one sample sequenced in a study of cytomegalovirus exposure and HLA in healthy donors. PCR used 60 Vbeta primers and 13 Jbeta primers. Clones were sequenced by immunoSEQ multiplex PCR, and TCRdb holds only the in-frame ones, with some missing. The table includes roughly 140,000 clones, roughly 82% detected once. Source material: PBMCs. The source is a male donor in good health and CMV-seronegative.

The chain has TRBV7-9 and TRBJ2-2; 7 nucleotides line up with TRBD1. The CDR3 runs to 18 residues. Per germline, CDR1 SEHNR and CDR2 FQNEAQ (reference sequence). Trimming took 5 bases from V and 3 from J; bases not matched to a gene: 15. This CDR3 reads CASSKGAVATNHTGELFF. CDR3 in DNA: TGTGCCAGCAGCAAGGGGGCGGTAGCGACGAATCACACCGGGGAGCTGTTTTTT.

The chain's CDR3 is CASSLRDRERLKGYTF. CDR3 nucleotide sequence: TGTGCCAGCAGCCTCCGGGACAGAGAGCGTCTAAAGGGCTACACCTTC. The chain has TRBV7-9 and TRBJ1-2; 7 bases map to TRBD1. Germline-derived CDR1 and CDR2 are SEHNR and FQNEAQ (reference sequence). The CDR3 spans 16 residues. Trimming at V came to 5 bases and at J to 8 bases, leaving 17 bases not matched to a gene.

The chain combines TRBV6-4 with TRBJ1-2; D is undetermined. CDR1 is MRHNA and CDR2 is SNTAGT in the germline V gene. The germline V and J ends were trimmed by 3 bases and 8 bases, with 16 bases remaining between them. The CDR3 consists of 14 residues. This CDR3 is CASSESGRASGYTF. CDR3 nucleotides: TGTGCCAGCAGTGAGTCCGGGCGGGCTTCGGGCTACACCTTC.

The chain recombines TRBV10-3 with TRBJ2-2, with 8 bases that match TRBD2. CDR3 length equals 17 residues. Germline V gene sequence: CDR1 ENHRY, CDR2 SYGVKD. The junction had 13 bases not matched to a gene; V was cut back by 6 bases and J by 4 bases. CDR3 DNA: TGTGCCATCAGAGAAAGCGGGAGTGGTTTGGGCACCGGGGAGCTGTTTTTT. Translation gives CAIRESGSGLGTGELFF.

The rearrangement joins TRBV4-1 to TRBJ2-3; 11 bases agree with TRBD2. The V segment lost 4 bases and the J segment 5 bases; nucleotides outside the gene matches: 14. Germline values: CDR1 MGHRA, CDR2 YSYEKL. The CDR3 is made up of 18 amino acids. CDR3 loop: CASSPNALAGGGIDTQYF. The CDR3 region has the DNA TGCGCCAGCAGCCCCAACGCCCTAGCGGGGGGAGGCATAGATACGCAGTATTTT.

The V gene is TRBV28, the J gene TRBJ1-2, with TRBD1 matching over 8 bases. The CDR3 is 15 amino acids. Germline CDR1 is MDHEN and CDR2 is SYDVKM. V was clipped by 4 bases and J by 2 bases; unmatched bases: 6. The CDR3 DNA sequence: TGTGCCAGCAGTTCCCCGGACAGGGCCAACTATGGCTACACCTTC. It is translated as CASSSPDRANYGYTF.

The J gene is TRBJ2-5, the V gene TRBV4-3; maybe TRBD1 (6 bases). The assigned J gene may be wrong: the sequence end matches TRBJ2-7 better. Germline values: CDR1 LGHNA, CDR2 YSLEER. The CDR3 runs to 15 residues. DNA for the CDR3: TGCGCCAGCAGCCAAGATTGGCGACAGGCCTACGAGCAGTACTTC. Translation: CASSQDWRQAYEQYF.

The gene calls are TRBV30 and TRBJ2-7, with TRBD1 identical over 9 bases. J gave up 3 bases and V 3 bases, and 9 bases lay outside the gene matches. The CDR3 totals 15 residues. Germline V gene lookup returns CDR1 GTSNPN and CDR2 SVGIG (reference sequence). This CDR3 is CAWRGPGQGLYEQYF. The DNA of the CDR3 is TGTGCCTGGAGGGGGCCGGGACAGGGTCTCTACGAGCAGTACTTC.

The chain is built from TRBV19 and TRBJ2-7, with 8 nucleotides matching TRBD2. CDR3 length: 14 amino acids. Germline values: CDR1 LNHDA, CDR2 SQIVND (reference sequence). V lost 5 bases and J lost 2; bases outside the gene matches: 5. The CDR3 region has the DNA TGTGCCAGTAGTTTGGGCGGGGGGACCTACGAGCAGTACTTC. Its protein product is CASSLGGGTYEQYF.

J is TRBJ1-3 and V is TRBV28; D possibly corresponds to TRBD1 (5 bases). Trimming took off 6 bases at V and 4 bases at J, with 16 bases between the two ends. The germline gives CDR1 MDHEN, CDR2 SYDVKM. CDR3 length: 15 residues. CDR3 nucleotides: TGTGCCAGCAGACAACACGGGGGAGGCGGAAACACCATATATTTT. It translates to CASRQHGGGGNTIYF. Variable domain in full (rest from reference TRBV28 and TRBJ1-3): DVKVTQSSRYLVKRTGEKVFLECVQDMDHENMFWYRQDPGLGLRLIYFSYDVKMKEKGDIPEGYSVSREKKERFSLILESASTNQTSMYLCASRQHGGGGNTIYFGEGSWLTVV.

This chain connects TRBV15 to TRBJ2-7, with D perhaps matching TRBD1 (6 bases). Germline CDR1 and CDR2: LNHNV and YYDKDF (reference sequence). The CDR3 runs 14 residues. V gave up 3 bases and J gave up 1 base, with 10 bases separating them. The CDR3 spells CATSRGAGSYEQYF. The DNA of the CDR3 is TGTGCCACCAGCAGGGGGGCCGGATCCTACGAGCAGTACTTC.

The chain joins TRBV2 to TRBJ2-3, with a possible D match to TRBD2 (5 bases). Trimming pared 6 bases from V and 2 bases from J, leaving 12 bases between. The CDR3 is 14 amino acids. Looked up from germline, CDR1 is SNHLY and CDR2 is FYNNEI. The CDR3 DNA is TGTGCCAGCAGGAGGGCGGTTTACACAGATACGCAGTATTTT. It specifies CASRRAVYTDTQYF. Complete variable domain (other parts from reference TRBV2 and TRBJ2-3): EPEVTQTPSHQVTQMGQEVILRCVPISNHLYFYWYRQILGQKVEFLVSFYNNEISEKSEIFDDQFSVERPDGSNFTLKIRSTKLEDSAMYFCASRRAVYTDTQYFGPGTRLTVL.

The gene calls are TRBV27 and TRBJ2-7, with D uncertain. The CDR3 is 13 amino acids. V was shortened by 6 bases and J by 3 bases, with 12 bases between the two germline ends. CDR1 and CDR2 from the germline V gene are MNHEY and SMNVEV (reference sequence). CDR3 bases: TGTGCCAGCAGCCTGGGCATTTACTACGAGCAGTACTTC. Protein product: CASSLGIYYEQYF.

The chain combines TRBV9 with TRBJ2-1; a weak D match, TRBD1 (7 bases). CDR3 size: 16 residues. Germline assignment: CDR1 SGDLS and CDR2 YYNGEE. Trimming left V 4 bases short and J 4 bases short, with 18 bases between. The CDR3 bases are TGTGCCAGCAGCCAGGGGGACGGGGGTACGTACAATGAGCAGTTCTTC. Amino acids: CASSQGDGGTYNEQFF.

This clone was seen a few times. The chain has TRBV2 and TRBJ2-7; D is unresolved. Trimming took 5 bases from V and 2 from J, leaving 7 bases between them. CDR1 and CDR2 from the germline V gene are SNHLY and FYNNEI. The CDR3 consists of 12 residues. DNA for the CDR3: TGTGCCAGCAGTCTTACTACCTACGAGCAGTACTTC. Its protein product is CASSLTTYEQYF.

The count of this clone is one. The sample carries other DNA sequences with the same CDR3. In DNA, the CDR3 is TGTGCCAGCTCACCCGGGTCCTACGAGCAGTACTTC. Translated: CASSPGSYEQYF. J is TRBJ2-7 and V is TRBV18; D uncertain. Trimming shortened V by 3 bases and J by 1 base, and 4 bases separated the two germline ends. From germline, CDR1 is KGHSH and CDR2 LQKENI. The CDR3 covers 12 residues.

This chain uses TRBV28 with TRBJ1-1; D is undetermined. Germline V gene lookup returns CDR1 MDHEN and CDR2 SYDVKM. This CDR3 is built from 13 residues. V shed 6 bases and J shed 0 bases, with 8 bases lying between them. The CDR3 coding sequence is TGTGCCAGCAGGGAGGGTTTGAACACTGAAGCTTTCTTT. Its protein product is CASREGLNTEAFF.

The chain is built from TRBV15 and TRBJ2-1; 11 positions match TRBD2. CDR3 size: 16 residues. The germline gives CDR1 LNHNV, CDR2 YYDKDF (reference sequence). The junction had 7 bases not matched to a gene; V was cut back by 4 bases and J by 5 bases. The CDR3 region is CATSKAGTSGHNEQFF. The CDR3 region has the DNA TGTGCCACCAGCAAAGCTGGGACTAGCGGACACAATGAGCAGTTCTTC. Full variable domain (remainder filled in from reference TRBV15 and TRBJ2-1): DAMVIQNPRYQVTQFGKPVTLSCSQTLNHNVMYWYQQKSSQAPKLLFHYYDKDFNNEADTPDNFQSRRPNTSFCFLDIRSPGLGDTAMYLCATSKAGTSGHNEQFFGPGTRLTVL.

The chain combines TRBV5-6 with TRBJ2-1; D gene ambiguous. V lost 0 bases to trimming and J lost 0 bases, with 4 bases between them. Germline CDR1 is SGHDT and CDR2 is YYEEEE. This CDR3 region has 14 residues. The CDR3 nucleotides read TGTGCCAGCAGCTTGGACAGCTCCTACAATGAGCAGTTCTTC. Protein product: CASSLDSSYNEQFF.

This chain connects TRBV15 to TRBJ2-5, with 9 bases lining up with TRBD2. This CDR3 is built from 20 residues. Germline assignment: CDR1 LNHNV and CDR2 YYDKDF (reference sequence). V shed 0 bases and J 5 bases; nucleotides not matched to a gene: 19. The CDR3 region has the DNA TGTGCCACCAGCAGAGATAAAGTTCTGATTGGCGGGAGGGCCCCGGAGACCCAGTACTTC. This codes for CATSRDKVLIGGRAPETQYF.

This chain connects TRBV2 to TRBJ1-5, with 9 bases identical to TRBD1. Unmatched junction bases numbered 7, after V lost 1 base and J lost 3 bases. The CDR3 has 17 amino acids. Germline CDR1 and CDR2: SNHLY and FYNNEI. The CDR3 loop reads CASSEGEDRGFNQPQHF. CDR3 nucleotides: TGTGCCAGCAGTGAAGGTGAGGACAGGGGCTTCAATCAGCCCCAGCATTTT. Drawing the rest from reference TRBV2 and TRBJ1-5, the complete variable domain is EPEVTQTPSHQVTQMGQEVILRCVPISNHLYFYWYRQILGQKVEFLVSFYNNEISEKSEIFDDQFSVERPDGSNFTLKIRSTKLEDSAMYFCASSEGEDRGFNQPQHFGDGTRLSIL.

This clone was counted a single time. The chain uses TRBV7-8 and TRBJ2-2, with TRBD1 matching over 9 bases. Germline V gene sequence: CDR1 SGHVS, CDR2 FQNEAQ. The length of the CDR3 is 16 residues. V gave up 1 base and J gave up 8 bases; unmatched junction bases: 8. The CDR3 nucleotides are TGTGCCAGCAGCTTAGGGTACAGGGGGCTCTGGGGGGAGCTGTTTTTT. Protein product: CASSLGYRGLWGELFF.

The chain couples TRBV13 to TRBJ2-3; 12 positions match TRBD2. J lost 5 bases, V lost 4 bases, and 7 bases had no gene match. Per germline, CDR1 PRHDT and CDR2 FYEKMQ (reference sequence). This CDR3 contains 16 residues. The CDR3 bases are TGTGCCAGCAGCTCCACGACTAGCGGGGGTGTAGATACGCAGTATTTT. Its protein is CASSSTTSGGVDTQYF.

The J gene is TRBJ2-2, the V gene TRBV4-2; D is perhaps TRBD1 (6 bases). Trimming removed 0 bases from V and 4 bases from J, with 9 bases in between. This CDR3 has 15 residues. CDR1 LGHNA and CDR2 YNFKEQ come from the germline V gene. For the CDR3, the DNA is TGTGCCAGCAGCCAAGAGGGGACAATCACCGGGGAGCTGTTTTTT. Its protein is CASSQEGTITGELFF.